The T cell receptor (beta chain) described here comes from a study of blood T cell repertoires in COVID-19. Sequencing used immunoSEQ multiplex PCR; TCRdb keeps in-frame clones, though not all of them. Of 350,000 or so clones in the sample, just over 85% were seen once. Participants were aged about 18 to 89 years from 24 US areas. Germline V lookup: CDR1 LNHDA, CDR2 SQIVND (reference sequence). Trimming stripped 11 bases from V and 5 bases from J, with 19 bases between. This CDR3 has 13 amino acids. Sequencing was performed on PBMCs or T cells enriched from blood (not recorded which). The chain links TRBV19 to TRBJ2-7; tentative D call: TRBD2 (7 bases). The source of this sequence is a woman aged 40 to 49 with acute COVID-19. This chain's CDR3 is CALGGATDDEQYF. Here the CDR3 DNA reads TGTGCCTTAGGGGGGGCTACAGACGACGAGCAGTACTTC.